Listed below are T cell receptor beta chains from one sample, sequenced in a study of monozygotic twins with cystic fibrosis. The data were produced by immunoSEQ multiplex PCR, yet TCRdb's version contains in-frame clones alone and is incomplete. The sample consists of about 14,000 clones, about 93% of them appearing once. The specimen sequenced was blood. The receptors were gathered from a girl aged 2-10 years with cystic fibrosis. The CDR3 runs from the conserved cysteine through the conserved F or W. The D gene is left open where the match is weak. Size values are once, few and many counts, or a class for expanded clones, and some rows have none.

J gene: TRBJ1-5
D gene: .
V gene: TRBV19
clone size: .
CDR3 DNA: TGTGCCAGTAGTATAGATCCCGACAGGTATAGCAATCAGCCCCAGCATTTT
CDR3 protein: CASSIDPDRYSNQPQHF

J gene: TRBJ1-1
D gene: .
V gene: TRBV15
clone size: .
CDR3 DNA: TGTGCCACCAGCAGAGTAGCCTTCGTGGAAGAGGATGGCATGAACACTGAAGCTTTCTTT
CDR3 protein: CATSRVAFVEEDGMNTEAFF

J gene: TRBJ2-1
D gene: TRBD2
V gene: TRBV9
clone size: .
CDR3 DNA: TGTGCCAGCAGCGTAGGATCGGCTAGCGGGACTTTCAATGAGCAGTTCTTC
CDR3 protein: CASSVGSASGTFNEQFF

J gene: TRBJ2-5
D gene: .
V gene: TRBV10-3
clone size: .
CDR3 DNA: TGTGCCATCAGTGACCCCAGGTTCCAAGAGACCCAGTACTTC
CDR3 protein: CAISDPRFQETQYF

J gene: TRBJ2-1
D gene: .
V gene: TRBV10-3
clone size: .
CDR3 DNA: TGTGCCATCAGCGAGACTGGATACTACAATGAGCAGTTCTTC
CDR3 protein: CAISETGYYNEQFF

J gene: TRBJ2-1
D gene: TRBD1
V gene: TRBV14
clone size: few
CDR3 DNA: TGTGCCAGCAGCCAAGCAGGCAGGGGGAATGAGCAGTTCTTC
CDR3 protein: CASSQAGRGNEQFF

J gene: TRBJ2-5
D gene: .
V gene: TRBV5-8
clone size: .
CDR3 DNA: TGTGCCAGCAGCTTGGCGGGGGGCGCGGGGGAGACCCAGTACTTC
CDR3 protein: CASSLAGGAGETQYF

J gene: TRBJ1-1
D gene: .
V gene: TRBV5-6
clone size: .
CDR3 DNA: TGTGCCAGCAGCTCCCGGGTCCCGGAGGGTACTGAAGCTTTCTTT
CDR3 protein: CASSSRVPEGTEAFF

J gene: TRBJ1-5
D gene: TRBD1
V gene: TRBV5-1
clone size: .
CDR3 DNA: TGCGCCAGCAGCTTGGGGACAGGGGGCGGCGAGCCCCAGCATTTT
CDR3 protein: CASSLGTGGGEPQHF

J gene: TRBJ2-7
D gene: TRBD1
V gene: TRBV5-1
clone size: .
CDR3 DNA: TGCGCCAGCAGCCCCTCCCCCGGGACAGGGTCCTACGAGCAGTACTTC
CDR3 protein: CASSPSPGTGSYEQYF

J gene: TRBJ2-5
D gene: .
V gene: TRBV30
clone size: .
CDR3 DNA: TGTGCCTGGAGTGTCGGGGGAGGCGGGGAGACCCAGTACTTC
CDR3 protein: CAWSVGGGGETQYF

J gene: TRBJ2-4
D gene: TRBD2
V gene: TRBV2
clone size: .
CDR3 DNA: TGTGCCAGCAGCGGGGGGACCTTTCAAAACATTCAGTACTTC
CDR3 protein: CASSGGTFQNIQYF

J gene: TRBJ2-5
D gene: .
V gene: TRBV11-2
clone size: .
CDR3 DNA: TGTGCCAGCAGCTTAAGCAGGGTAGAGACCCAGTACTTC
CDR3 protein: CASSLSRVETQYF

J gene: TRBJ2-2
D gene: TRBD2
V gene: TRBV18
clone size: .
CDR3 DNA: TGTGCCAGCTCACCACCGGGACTAGCGGGGCCGAACACCGGGGAGCTGTTTTTT
CDR3 protein: CASSPPGLAGPNTGELFF

J gene: TRBJ2-1
D gene: .
V gene: TRBV7-8
clone size: .
CDR3 DNA: TGTGCCAGCAGCTTAAGTCCCGGGAATGAGCAGTTCTTC
CDR3 protein: CASSLSPGNEQFF

J gene: TRBJ1-5
D gene: .
V gene: TRBV25-1
clone size: .
CDR3 DNA: TGTGCCAGCAGTGAATATGGCAATCAGCCCCAGCATTTT
CDR3 protein: CASSEYGNQPQHF

J gene: TRBJ2-6
D gene: TRBD2
V gene: TRBV19
clone size: once
CDR3 DNA: TGTGCCAGCAGCGGGACTAGCGGGAGTCTTGGGGCCAACGTCCTGACTTTC
CDR3 protein: CASSGTSGSLGANVLTF

J gene: TRBJ1-1
D gene: TRBD1
V gene: TRBV5-4
clone size: .
CDR3 DNA: TGTGCCAGCAGCAACGACAGGGGCTGGAACACTGAAGCTTTCTTT
CDR3 protein: CASSNDRGWNTEAFF

J gene: TRBJ1-1
D gene: .
V gene: TRBV11-2
clone size: few
CDR3 DNA: TGTGCCAGCAGCTCCACAGTAGGCACTGAAGCTTTCTTT
CDR3 protein: CASSSTVGTEAFF

J gene: TRBJ1-2
D gene: TRBD1
V gene: TRBV28
clone size: .
CDR3 DNA: TGTGCCAGCAGGGTACCCGGGACAGGGGGCAACTATGGCTACACCTTC
CDR3 protein: CASRVPGTGGNYGYTF

J gene: TRBJ2-1
D gene: .
V gene: TRBV2
clone size: .
CDR3 DNA: TGTGCCAGCACCTTGGAGGGGGAGCCCTACAATGAGCAGTTCTTC
CDR3 protein: CASTLEGEPYNEQFF

J gene: TRBJ1-1
D gene: .
V gene: TRBV7-9
clone size: .
CDR3 DNA: TGTGCCAGCAGCTGGGACACCGTGAACACTGAAGCTTTCTTT
CDR3 protein: CASSWDTVNTEAFF

J gene: TRBJ2-3
D gene: .
V gene: TRBV28
clone size: few
CDR3 DNA: TGTGCCAGCAGGGTCGGACTCCGCACAGATACGCAGTATTTT
CDR3 protein: CASRVGLRTDTQYF

J gene: TRBJ1-1
D gene: TRBD1
V gene: TRBV5-6
clone size: once
CDR3 DNA: TGTGCCAGCAGCTTGGGACAGGGGACGACTGAAGCTTTCTTT
CDR3 protein: CASSLGQGTTEAFF

J gene: TRBJ2-5
D gene: .
V gene: TRBV29-1
clone size: .
CDR3 DNA: TGCAGCGTTGGGGTGGGGGAGACCCAGTACTTC
CDR3 protein: CSVGVGETQYF

J gene: TRBJ2-1
D gene: .
V gene: TRBV4-3
clone size: .
CDR3 DNA: TGCGCCAGCAGCCAAGAAACAAGCCGGGGTGAGCAGTTCTTC
CDR3 protein: CASSQETSRGEQFF

J gene: TRBJ1-1
D gene: TRBD1
V gene: TRBV5-5
clone size: .
CDR3 DNA: TGTGCCAGCAGGCCCGGGACAGGGGGGAAGATTACTGAAGCTTTCTTT
CDR3 protein: CASRPGTGGKITEAFF

J gene: TRBJ1-1
D gene: .
V gene: TRBV29-1
clone size: once
CDR3 DNA: TGCAGCCCCTATTATGTTGCCGGAGCTTTCTTT
CDR3 protein: CSPYYVAGAFF